This T cell receptor (beta chain) originates from a study of blood T cell repertoires in COVID-19 (TCRdb year 2020). Study-level background: Samples from collaborators originated in the United States, Italy and Spain and spanned both the acute and convalescent phases of COVID-19. The material from the prospective study consisted of cDNA or gDNA derived from T cells, B-cell-depleted T cells, or PBMCs. The dataset comprised deeply sampled blood TCRbeta repertoires from subjects exposed to, actively infected with, or recovered from COVID-19. The repertoires were released in a freely available public database meant as a resource for research on the immune response to SARS-CoV-2. The samples were drawn from the first 160 participants of the ongoing ImmuneRACE study and from some 1,300 subjects provided by 6 global collaborators. A de-identified subject ID, COVID-19 status, age in years and sex were almost always included in the sample metadata. HLA class I and class II types, where available, came from metadata supplied by the sample provider rather than from assay-based typing. What the study reported, not specific to this receptor: How much clinical and demographic metadata was included differed by source and by participant, and the metadata was provided uncurated.

Each collaborating institution followed its own protocols to collect whole blood in K2EDTA tubes. For TCRbeta analysis, collaborator samples were shipped as frozen whole blood, as isolated PBMCs, or as DNA extracted from either sample type. TCRbeta CDR3 regions were amplified from genomic DNA using the immunoSEQ Assay, a bias-controlled multiplex PCR. The authors' pipeline ran thus. Within the assay, amplification of reference gene primers was used to estimate how many nucleated cells each sample contained. To quantify the absolute abundance of each unique TCRbeta CDR3 rearrangement, sequence reads were collapsed and filtered. Productive Simpson clonality was computed per sample as the square root of Simpson's diversity index over productive rearrangements. Drawn from immuneACCESS, this table holds only the in-frame rearrangements with V and J called that TCRdb kept. Clones are partly lost; checked studies trace under half to an unresolved V gene and leave the rest unexplained. That table furnishes V, J and clone size, whereas the DNA furnished D and trimming. This sample comprises roughly 91,000 clones, 84% of them detected only once. The ten largest account for 1.5% to 2.5% of the sample.

This clone was found once. Its specific antigen is unknown. No base-level quality is on record; no much larger clone is a single base apart. V ends up 5 bases short and J 8 bases short, with an unmatched junction base count of 9. CDR1 SEHNR and CDR2 FQNEAQ are derived from the germline V gene (reference sequence). The CDR3 spans 15 residues, from the cysteine through the phenylalanine. CDR3 DNA is the only sequence kept; it has 45 bases, read in frame from the first base. The chain links TRBV7-9 with TRBJ1-6, and TRBD1 matches 7 of the central bases. The sequenced material came from peripheral blood. This TCR was recovered from a man in his 70s with active or convalescent COVID-19. The CDR3 has the sequence CASSPWDSSDSPLHF. The sequenced DNA: TGTGCCAGCAGCCCTTGGGACAGCTCAGATTCACCCCTCCACTTT.